Shown below are 23 T cell receptor beta chains from a single sample sequenced in a study of shared clonotypes between healthy human individuals. Profiling relied on immunoSEQ multiplex PCR, and the TCRdb table lists in-frame clones only, not all of them. The table lists about 1.5 million clones, roughly 96% of them singletons. The sample taken for sequencing was naive CD4+ T cells sorted from blood. Subset noted: CD45RA+ positively selected. These receptors all come from a man younger than 40 in good health.

V is TRBV29-1 and J is TRBJ2-5, with 7 bases fitting TRBD1. This CDR3 is 14 amino acids long. The germline gives CDR1 SQVTM, CDR2 ANQGSEA. The CDR3 DNA reads as TGCAGTGTTCCTTCTAGCCGGGACAGAGAGACCCAGTACTTC. Translating gives CSVPSSRDRETQYF.

CDR3 region: CASGGSGYEQYF. CDR3 nucleotide sequence: TGTGCCTCGGGCGGGAGTGGATACGAGCAGTACTTC. The chain joins TRBV7-2 to TRBJ2-7; 7 bases align to TRBD2. There are 12 residues in the CDR3. V shed 11 bases, J shed 4 bases, and the junction held 8 bases outside the gene matches. Per the germline V gene, CDR1 is SGHTA and CDR2 is FQGNSA.

As for this clone: This same CDR3 is encoded by further DNA sequences in the sample. The CDR3: CASSFRGAQPQHF. The DNA of the CDR3 is TGTGCCAGCAGTTTCCGGGGAGCCCAGCCCCAGCATTTT. This chain links TRBV28 with TRBJ1-5, with D uncertain. V was cut by 3 bases and J by 7 bases, with 10 bases left in between. CDR1 is MDHEN, CDR2 SYDVKM, per germline. The CDR3 consists of 13 residues.

The genes are TRBV6-6 and TRBJ1-5; 9 bases fit TRBD1. After removal of 2 bases from V and 6 bases from J, the junction contained 2 bases not matched to a gene. The CDR3 consists of 14 residues. Germline V gene sequence: CDR1 MNHNY, CDR2 SVGAGI (reference sequence). CDR3 sequence reads: CASSYGQGTQPQHF. The CDR3 DNA follows: TGTGCCAGCAGTTACGGACAGGGGACTCAGCCCCAGCATTTT.

J is TRBJ2-7 and V is TRBV18; D tentatively reads TRBD1 or TRBD2 (6 bases each). The V and J ends lost 5 bases and 6 bases respectively, with 14 bases between them. The CDR3 runs 13 residues. Per germline, CDR1 KGHSH and CDR2 LQKENI. CDR3 sequence reads: CASSAAKGGEQYF. In DNA, the CDR3 is TGTGCCAGCTCAGCAGCGAAGGGGGGCGAGCAGTACTTC. Full variable domain (rest looked up from reference TRBV18 and TRBJ2-7): NAGVMQNPRHLVRRRGQEARLRCSPMKGHSHVYWYRQLPEEGLKFMVYLQKENIIDESGMPKERFSAEFPKEGPSILRIQQVVRGDSAAYFCASSAAKGGEQYFGPGTRLTVT.

V is TRBV27 and J is TRBJ1-1; 8 bases are shared with TRBD1. Germline V gene data show CDR1 as MNHEY and CDR2 as SMNVEV (reference sequence). The CDR3 loop spans 15 amino acids. The trim removed 4 bases at V and 1 base at J, leaving 5 bases unmatched. CDR3 residues: CASSSYGTGNTEAFF. In DNA form, the CDR3 reads TGTGCCAGCAGTTCTTACGGGACAGGGAACACTGAAGCTTTCTTT.

The gene calls are TRBV4-3 and TRBJ2-2; D is ambiguous. CDR3 length: 15 amino acids. Looked up from germline, CDR1 is LGHNA and CDR2 is YSLEER. The V gene lost 0 bases and the J gene lost 2 bases, with 7 bases spanning the gap. CDR3 nucleotides: TGCGCCAGCAGCCAAGATACCACCAACACCGGGGAGCTGTTTTTT. Its translation is CASSQDTTNTGELFF.

CDR3 amino acids: CASSEVGKQPQHF. The DNA of the CDR3 is TGTGCCAGCAGTGAAGTCGGGAAACAGCCCCAGCATTTT. The chain carries TRBV6-1 and TRBJ1-5, with D unresolved. The germline V gene has CDR1 MNHNS and CDR2 SASEGT. Between the trimmed V and J ends, which lost 1 base and 7 bases, there was a span of 8 bases. The CDR3 length is 13 residues.

The rearrangement uses TRBV27 and TRBJ2-1; 11 bases map to TRBD2. CDR1 is MNHEY, CDR2 SMNVEV, per germline (reference sequence). Trimming cost V 1 base and J 7 bases; bases outside gene matches: 12. The CDR3 spans 18 residues. Written as DNA, the CDR3 is TGTGCCAGCAGTTTATTCGTCCTAGCGGGAGGTACAGGTAATGAGCAGTTCTTC. Residues: CASSLFVLAGGTGNEQFF.

The chain couples TRBV5-6 to TRBJ2-1, with TRBD2 matching over 12 bases. The CDR3 spans 15 residues. Per the germline V gene, CDR1 is SGHDT and CDR2 is YYEEEE. V shed 4 bases and J 14 bases; nucleotides not matched to a gene: 13. The CDR3 DNA is TGTGCCAGCAGCCCCCTAGCGGGAGGGCCCTCGAACGAGTTCTTC. Its protein product is CASSPLAGGPSNEFF.

This chain joins TRBV18 and TRBJ1-5; TRBD1 agrees at 9 bases. Germline CDR1 KGHSH, CDR2 LQKENI. This CDR3 contains 17 residues. With 3 bases clipped from V and 6 bases from J, the junction kept 12 bases outside the gene matches. CDR3 protein: CASSPNPGQGLGQPQHF. DNA for the CDR3: TGTGCCAGCTCACCCAACCCGGGACAGGGTCTGGGTCAGCCCCAGCATTTT. Looking up the rest from reference TRBV18 and TRBJ1-5 gives the full variable domain: NAGVMQNPRHLVRRRGQEARLRCSPMKGHSHVYWYRQLPEEGLKFMVYLQKENIIDESGMPKERFSAEFPKEGPSILRIQQVVRGDSAAYFCASSPNPGQGLGQPQHFGDGTRLSIL.

This clone was picked up a small number of times. The chain employs TRBV21-1 and TRBJ2-7; the table assigns TRBD1, which was not confirmed against the DNA. TRBV21-1 is annotated as a pseudogene. CDR3 length equals 13 residues. The CDR3 spells CASSLRQTYEQYF. CDR3 bases: TGTGCCAGCAGCCTCCGACAGACATACGAGCAGTACTTC.

The chain couples TRBV18 to TRBJ1-5, with D tentatively TRBD1 (6 bases). The CDR3 has 16 residues. Germline CDR1 and CDR2: KGHSH and LQKENI. Trimming left V 6 bases short and J 3 bases short, with 18 bases between. For the CDR3, the DNA is TGTGCCAGCTCGCCCCGGGACACGAGATTCAATCAGCCCCAGCATTTT. It is translated as CASSPRDTRFNQPQHF.

The chain recombines TRBV6-1 with TRBJ1-5, with 8 positions matching TRBD1. The CDR3 is 16 residues long. V dropped 3 bases and J dropped 2; count of bases not matched to a gene: 6. Germline assignment: CDR1 MNHNS and CDR2 SASEGT. As DNA, the CDR3 is TGTGCCAGCAGTGACAGGGGGCGCGCGGGCAATCAGCCCCAGCATTTT. This gives the protein CASSDRGRAGNQPQHF.

The chain combines TRBV6-1 with TRBJ1-2; D is ambiguous. The CDR3 contains 12 residues. Germline-derived CDR1 and CDR2 are MNHNS and SASEGT. Here the CDR3 DNA reads TGTGGCTCGGGATTTCGGAACTATGGCTACACCTTC. Amino acids: CGSGFRNYGYTF.

The rearrangement links TRBV10-3 to TRBJ1-1; D unresolved. Trimming stripped 2 bases from V and 8 bases from J, with 9 bases between. Germline-derived CDR1 and CDR2 are ENHRY and SYGVKD. The CDR3 runs to 12 residues. CDR3 sequence: CAISETRREAFF. CDR3 in DNA: TGTGCCATCAGTGAGACCAGGAGGGAAGCTTTCTTT.

The chain uses TRBV28 and TRBJ2-1, with D possibly being TRBD2 (6 bases). V lost 8 bases, J lost 0 bases, and 8 bases lay in between. The CDR3 runs to 13 residues. Germline assignment: CDR1 MDHEN and CDR2 SYDVKM. CDR3 loop: CASRRGSYNEQFF. CDR3 coding DNA: TGTGCCAGCCGGAGGGGCTCCTACAATGAGCAGTTCTTC.

The rearrangement joins TRBV9 to TRBJ1-4; 7 bases fit TRBD1. From germline, CDR1 is SGDLS and CDR2 YYNGEE. V was pared by 5 bases and J by 7 bases, with 8 bases of the junction left unmatched. This CDR3 is built from 14 residues. The CDR3: CASSEGAQIEKLFF. CDR3 coding DNA: TGTGCCAGCAGTGAGGGGGCGCAGATTGAAAAACTGTTTTTT.

The chain joins TRBV6-1 to TRBJ2-7, with unresolved D. The germline V gene encodes CDR1 MNHNS and CDR2 SASEGT. V was trimmed by 4 bases and J by 0 bases, leaving 7 bases between them. This CDR3 is 13 amino acids long. The CDR3 DNA reads TGTGCCAGCAGTGTCGGCAACTCCTACGAGCAGTACTTC. Its protein is CASSVGNSYEQYF.

The chain couples TRBV5-4 to TRBJ1-1; TRBD1 might be the D (6 bases). Germline-derived CDR1 and CDR2 are SGHNT and YYREEE (reference sequence). V gave up 4 bases and J gave up 10 bases, with 14 bases separating them. The CDR3 runs 12 residues. The CDR3 DNA sequence: TGTGCCAGCAGCAACAGGGTCCCGGGAGCTTTCTTT. Its translation is CASSNRVPGAFF.

A single count supports this clone. V is TRBV7-2 and J is TRBJ1-5, with D perhaps matching TRBD1 (6 bases). The germline CDR1 and CDR2 sequences are SGHTA and FQGNSA. CDR3 size: 13 residues. V was shortened by 5 bases and J by 7 bases, with 12 bases between the two germline ends. In DNA, the CDR3 is TGTGCCAGCAGCCCCACGGGGGGCCAGCCCCAGCATTTT. It specifies CASSPTGGQPQHF. Using reference TRBV7-2 and TRBJ1-5 for the parts outside the CDR3, the full variable domain is GAGVSQSPSNKVTEKGKDVELRCDPISGHTALYWYRQSLGQGLEFLIYFQGNSAPDKSGLPSDRFSAERTGGSVSTLTIQRTQQEDSAVYLCASSPTGGQPQHFGDGTRLSIL.

The chain has TRBV29-1 and TRBJ1-4; D is ambiguous. Germline CDR1 reads SQVTM; CDR2 reads ANQGSEA. V was trimmed by 6 bases and J by 5 bases, leaving 13 bases between them. The CDR3 is 13 amino acids. The CDR3 region is CSVLSLGNEKLFF. Written as DNA, the CDR3 is TGCAGCGTCCTCTCCTTAGGGAATGAAAAACTGTTTTTT.

The chain couples TRBV29-1 to TRBJ2-1; a weak D match, TRBD1 (6 bases). V dropped 3 bases and J dropped 8 bases, with 8 bases sitting between them. The CDR3 contains 11 residues. CDR1 is SQVTM, CDR2 ANQGSEA, per germline. The CDR3 here is CSVEGAYEQFF. The CDR3 region has the DNA TGCAGCGTTGAGGGGGCCTATGAGCAGTTCTTC.